This entry is about one TCR beta chain. The method was immunoSEQ multiplex PCR; TCRdb's version includes in-frame clones alone and lacks a portion of them. The sample has 21,000 or so clones; 65% to 85% are singletons. Treatment noted: randomized to nivolumab then ipilimumab (arm A) or the reverse (arm B). The data belong to a study of sequential checkpoint blockade in melanoma. About the study: Patients were randomized 1:1 to nivolumab-then-ipilimumab or ipilimumab-then-nivolumab first-line.

The sequence was obtained from a human donor with melanoma. This specimen was CD8+ T cells sorted from blood (inferred from file names), taken from a patient given nivolumab and ipilimumab in sequence.

The CDR3 region has the DNA TGTGCCAGCAGCGTAGCTGGAGATCCCAACGAGCAGTACTTC. Translation gives CASSVAGDPNEQYF. V usage is TRBV9 and J usage is TRBJ2-7; no clear D gene. The CDR3 length is 14 residues. Germline assignment: CDR1 SGDLS and CDR2 YYNGEE. V lost 0 bases and J 5 bases, leaving 12 bases between the germline ends.